The 2 T cell receptor beta chains in this list originate from one sample, sequenced in a study of T cell responses to AZD1222 COVID-19 vaccine. Sequencing was performed with immunoSEQ multiplex PCR; in TCRdb, only in-frame clones are kept and a portion is missing. The profile shows 150,000 or so clones, approximately 90% of them singletons. The specimen comprised peripheral blood, sampled on day 0 of AZD1222 vaccination. These receptors originate from an adult in good health.

The chain uses TRBV28 and TRBJ2-7, with unresolved D. This CDR3 is 12 amino acids long. The V end lost 5 bases, the J end lost 9 bases, and 14 bases lay between the germline ends. Germline CDR1 and CDR2: MDHEN and SYDVKM. The DNA of the CDR3 is TGTGCCAGCAGTCTAACCCAGCCAGTGCAGTACTTC. Translated: CASSLTQPVQYF.

The chain links TRBV7-9 to TRBJ2-4; the D gene could be TRBD1 or TRBD2 (5 bases each). Germline values: CDR1 SEHNR, CDR2 FQNEAQ (reference sequence). Trimming removed 5 bases at V and 0 bases at J, with 20 bases between. The CDR3 is 18 residues long. In DNA, the CDR3 is TGTGCCAGCAGCGCGCCTCGCGGGCAGGGCACAGCCAAAAACATTCAGTACTTC. Amino acids: CASSAPRGQGTAKNIQYF.